This entry lists 10 T cell receptor beta chains sequenced from one sample in a study of patients and donors after allogeneic stem cell transplantation (TCRdb year 2020). Libraries were prepared through RT-PCR. The sequencing machine was a NextSeq 550. The public reads were reanalyzed by TCRdb: fastp trimming at Q25, MiXCR alignment, in-frame beta chains only. Every entry covers one CDR3 protein and lists the most common genes and DNA from its rows. The sample has 87,000 or so distinct CDR3 sequences on record, just under 5% of them singletons. The ten largest clones represent around 3% of the sample. The specimen sequenced was blood, either unsorted or a sorted T cell fraction (not recorded which). The receptors here all came from a human donor who was either an allogeneic HSCT recipient or a stem cell or donor lymphocyte infusion donor (not recorded which). It is not recorded whose cells these are; they may come from a transplant donor.

This clonotype was recorded at least ten times. CDR3 sequence: CASSRRALVSYGYTF. The CDR3 coding sequence is TGTGCCAGCAGCCGTCGCGCTCTGGTCAGCTATGGCTACACCTTC. The chain couples TRBV5-8 to TRBJ1-2, with D uncertain. The germline V and J ends were trimmed by 4 bases and 4 bases, with 17 bases remaining between them. CDR3 length: 15 residues. Germline CDR1 is SGHTS and CDR2 is YDEGEE.

Many counts were recorded for this clonotype. The rearrangement joins TRBV7-9 to TRBJ1-5; D is unresolved. The CDR3 runs to 14 residues. Looked up from germline, CDR1 is SEHNR and CDR2 is FQNEAQ (reference sequence). Trimming took off 5 bases at V and 2 bases at J, with 10 bases between the two ends. CDR3 DNA sequence: TGTGCCAGCAGCGGCGGACGGGGCAATCAGCCCCAGCATTTT. Protein sequence: CASSGGRGNQPQHF.

The sample holds many counts of this clonotype. CDR3 DNA sequence: TGTGCCAGCAGCCCGTGGCCCGCGCGAAATCAGCCCCAGCATTTT. This encodes CASSPWPARNQPQHF. V usage is TRBV27 and J usage is TRBJ1-5; D is uncertain. The CDR3 spans 15 residues. The ends were cut back, 6 bases at V and 4 bases at J, with 16 bases in the middle. CDR1 MNHEY and CDR2 SMNVEV come from the germline V gene (reference sequence).

This clonotype came up a few times. The chain couples TRBV5-6 to TRBJ2-6, with TRBD2 as a possible D gene (7 bases). V was cut by 4 bases and J by 4 bases, with 12 bases left in between. The CDR3 extends over 15 amino acids. Germline V CDR1 and CDR2: SGHDT, YYEEEE. The CDR3 here is CASSRGGTGANVLTF. CDR3 coding DNA: TGTGCCAGCAGCAGGGGGGGGACCGGGGCCAACGTCCTGACTTTC.

The chain employs TRBV18 and TRBJ1-1; no clear D. CDR1 and CDR2 from the germline V gene are KGHSH and LQKENI. This CDR3 spans 12 amino acids. V was trimmed by 1 base and J by 7 bases, leaving 7 bases between them. DNA for the CDR3: TGTGCCAGCTCACCACGGGAGAGTGAAGCTTTCTTT. Protein: CASSPRESEAFF.

At least ten counts were recorded for this clonotype. The V call is TRBV7-9, the J call TRBJ2-1, with 8 positions matching TRBD1. This CDR3 comprises 15 residues. V lost 4 bases, J lost 3 bases, and 5 bases stayed unmatched. Germline V gene lookup returns CDR1 SEHNR and CDR2 FQNEAQ (reference sequence). The CDR3 region is CASSSSGTGYNEQFF. CDR3 DNA: TGTGCCAGCAGCTCCTCCGGGACAGGCTACAATGAGCAGTTCTTC.

The gene calls are TRBV2 and TRBJ1-1; D perhaps matches TRBD1 (6 bases). V lost 7 bases and J 11 bases, leaving 17 bases between the germline ends. The CDR3 is 12 amino acids. From germline, CDR1 is SNHLY and CDR2 FYNNEI. The DNA of the CDR3 is TGTGCCAGCATGAGCGAGGGGGGAATGGCTTTCTTT. Its protein product is CASMSEGGMAFF.

This clonotype has at least ten counts. This CDR3 is CASSVAIQETQYF. The CDR3 DNA is TGTGCCAGCAGCGTAGCTATACAAGAGACCCAGTACTTC. The chain is built from TRBV9 and TRBJ2-5; no clear D gene. Trimming took 0 bases from V and 2 from J, leaving 5 bases between them. Germline V CDR1 and CDR2: SGDLS, YYNGEE. The CDR3 runs to 13 residues. The variable domain in full, completed from reference TRBV9 and TRBJ2-5, reads DSGVTQTPKHLITATGQRVTLRCSPRSGDLSVYWYQQSLDQGLQFLIQYYNGEERAKGNILERFSAQQFPDLHSELNLSSLELGDSALYFCASSVAIQETQYFGPGTRLLVL.

The sample holds many counts of this clonotype. The chain is built from TRBV12-3 or TRBV12-4 and TRBJ1-1, with a weak D call TRBD1 (5 bases). V gave up 6 bases and J gave up 0 bases, with 14 bases separating them. The CDR3 spans 15 residues. In DNA form, the CDR3 reads TGTGCCAGCAGCACTGGCGGACACCTGAACACTGAAGCTTTCTTT. It codes for CASSTGGHLNTEAFF.

The V call is TRBV11-3, the J call TRBJ2-1; D call uncertain. V dropped 1 base and J dropped 7 bases, with 11 bases sitting between them. This CDR3 is built from 14 residues. CDR1 is SGHNT, CDR2 YENEEA, per germline. The chain's CDR3 is CASSLGPQENEQFF. The DNA of the CDR3 is TGTGCCAGCAGCTTAGGGCCCCAGGAGAATGAGCAGTTCTTC.